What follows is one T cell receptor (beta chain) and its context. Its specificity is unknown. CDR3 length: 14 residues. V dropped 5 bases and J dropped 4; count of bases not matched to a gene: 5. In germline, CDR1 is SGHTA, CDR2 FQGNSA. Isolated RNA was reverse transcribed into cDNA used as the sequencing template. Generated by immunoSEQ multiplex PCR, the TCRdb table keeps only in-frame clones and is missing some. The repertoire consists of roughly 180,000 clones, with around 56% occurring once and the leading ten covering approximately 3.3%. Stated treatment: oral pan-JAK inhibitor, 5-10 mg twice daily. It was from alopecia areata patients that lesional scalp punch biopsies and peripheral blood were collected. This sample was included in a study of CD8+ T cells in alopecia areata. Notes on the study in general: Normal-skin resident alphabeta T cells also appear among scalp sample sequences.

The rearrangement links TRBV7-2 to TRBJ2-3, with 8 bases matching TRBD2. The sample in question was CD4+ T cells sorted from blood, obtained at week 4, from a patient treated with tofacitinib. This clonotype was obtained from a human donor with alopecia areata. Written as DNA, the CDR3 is TGTGCCAGCAGCCCAACCGGGGGGGCAGATACGCAGTATTTT. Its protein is CASSPTGGADTQYF.